This TCR beta chain was documented in a study of regulatory T cells in long-lasting Graves disease. The CDR3 contains 13 residues. J gave up 2 bases and V 5 bases, and 5 bases lay outside the gene matches. The germline V gene encodes CDR1 DFQATT and CDR2 SNEGSKA (reference sequence). Arm-PCR of CDR3 regions and iRepertoire HTBI primers were the basis on which TCR beta libraries were built. TCRdb called the multiplex PCR reads again in MiXCR, with one record for every CDR3 protein. Of approximately 690,000 distinct CDR3 sequences listed, about 32% are singletons. Specified time point: persistent/refractory GD, antithyroid drugs over 5 years with positive TRAb. RNA extracted from PBMCs served as the sequencing template.

The V and J genes are TRBV20-1 and TRBJ2-7; 8 nucleotides match TRBD1. The receptor's source is a female donor with Graves disease. The sequencing here drew on peripheral blood mononuclear cells (PBMCs), taken when the disease was refractory, from a patient treated with antithyroid drugs. Written as DNA, the CDR3 is TGCAGTGCTCCCGGGACAGGAGCCTACGAGCAGTACTTC. Translating it yields CSAPGTGAYEQYF.